These T cell receptor beta chains were read from a single sample in a study of Ad26.COV2.S vaccination and SARS-CoV-2 variants. The assay was immunoSEQ multiplex PCR, and TCRdb's table has in-frame clones only and misses some. The profile covers just over 350,000 clones, with around 92% appearing a single time and about 3.8% taken by the ten largest. The input for sequencing was peripheral blood, taken after recovery from COVID-19. Receptor source: a human donor who had recovered from COVID-19. Both conserved end residues are part of each CDR3. The order of the fields is CDR3 protein, V gene, J gene.

CASSPRDSNPYGYTF	TRBV27	TRBJ1-2
CASSYSKPGTALGYTF	TRBV6-5	TRBJ1-2
CASSLFSGTQPQHF	TRBV27	TRBJ1-5
CASSPRQGWSDGYTF	TRBV5-1	TRBJ1-2
CASTTRQSTEAFF	TRBV6-5	TRBJ1-1
CASSYRDRVEGYTF	TRBV6-6	TRBJ1-2
CASSPGGDEQFF	TRBV18	TRBJ2-1
CAINRGEAYGYTF	TRBV10-3	TRBJ1-2
CASSKGRGRPRTDTQYF	TRBV9	TRBJ2-3
CASSQGASGAYEQYF	TRBV4-1	TRBJ2-7
CASSQEKQGATEKLFF	TRBV4-2	TRBJ1-4
CASSSTNYGYTF	TRBV7-9	TRBJ1-2
CASSQTGNTGELFF	TRBV5-4	TRBJ2-2